Below, 19 T cell receptor beta chains from the same sample are listed, as sequenced in a study of cytomegalovirus exposure and HLA in healthy donors. Primers included in the PCR were 60 Vbeta and 13 Jbeta primers. Assay used: immunoSEQ multiplex PCR; TCRdb lists only in-frame clones, some missing. The table has fewer than 150,000 clones, approximately 71% seen once. Sequenced input: PBMCs. These TCRs come from a woman aged 50 to 65 in good health and CMV-seronegative.

The V and J genes are TRBV7-9 and TRBJ2-7; 7 bases are a match to TRBD2. The CDR3 has 14 amino acids. Unmatched junction bases numbered 4, after V lost 0 bases and J lost 5 bases. CDR1 and CDR2 (germline): SEHNR, FQNEAQ (reference sequence). This CDR3 reads CASSLAGTTDEQYF. CDR3 coding DNA: TGTGCCAGCAGCTTAGCAGGGACTACGGACGAGCAGTACTTC. Looking up the rest from reference TRBV7-9 and TRBJ2-7 gives the full variable domain: DTGVSQNPRHKITKRGQNVTFRCDPISEHNRLYWYRQTLGQGPEFLTYFQNEAQLEKSRLLSDRFSAERPKGSFSTLEIQRTEQGDSAMYLCASSLAGTTDEQYFGPGTRLTVT.

The chain uses TRBV11-2 and TRBJ1-1; 8 nucleotides match TRBD1. V lost 5 bases, J lost 6 bases, and 5 bases stayed unmatched. Germline V lookup: CDR1 SGHAT, CDR2 FQNNGV. This CDR3 comprises 13 residues. The CDR3: CASSLDRGAEAFF. DNA of the CDR3: TGTGCCAGCAGCCTTGACAGGGGAGCTGAAGCTTTCTTT. Supplemented by reference TRBV11-2 and TRBJ1-1, the full variable domain reads EAGVAQSPRYKIIEKRQSVAFWCNPISGHATLYWYQQILGQGPKLLIQFQNNGVVDDSQLPKDRFSAERLKGVDSTLKIQPAKLEDSAVYLCASSLDRGAEAFFGQGTRLTVV.

This chain connects TRBV30 to TRBJ2-5; D may be TRBD1 (6 bases). Germline values: CDR1 GTSNPN, CDR2 SVGIG (reference sequence). This CDR3 comprises 12 residues. Trimming stripped 5 bases from V and 4 bases from J, with 11 bases between. The CDR3 nucleotides are TGTGCCTGGGGACAGCTAGGAGAGACCCAGTACTTC. This translates into CAWGQLGETQYF.

This sequence joins TRBV19 and TRBJ2-3; tentative D call: TRBD2 (5 bases). V was cut by 0 bases and J by 3 bases, with 13 bases left in between. CDR3 size: 16 residues. CDR1 and CDR2 (germline): LNHDA, SQIVND (reference sequence). CDR3 sequence reads: CASSIDRGIATDTQYF. DNA for the CDR3: TGTGCCAGTAGTATAGATCGAGGGATAGCTACAGATACGCAGTATTTT.

The chain employs TRBV5-4 and TRBJ2-6, with D possibly TRBD2 on 6 matching bases. CDR3 size: 17 residues. V dropped 4 bases and J dropped 4 bases, with 18 bases sitting between them. Germline loops: CDR1 SGHNT, CDR2 YYREEE (reference sequence). The CDR3 coding sequence is TGTGCCAGCAGCGCCGGGAGATGGGGTATCGGGGCCAACGTCCTGACTTTC. This encodes CASSAGRWGIGANVLTF.

The chain is built from TRBV2 and TRBJ2-3, with TRBD2 as a possible D gene (6 bases). This CDR3 comprises 14 residues. Germline values: CDR1 SNHLY, CDR2 FYNNEI. V was pared by 3 bases and J by 11 bases, with 18 bases between. The CDR3: CASSERLGGQGQYF. The CDR3 DNA reads as TGTGCCAGCAGTGAGAGGTTGGGGGGTCAAGGGCAGTATTTT.

The CDR3 nucleotides are TGTGCCAGCAGCTTAGGAAGGGGAGCTTTCTTT. This gives the protein CASSLGRGAFF. The V call is TRBV7-9, the J call TRBJ1-1; tentatively, D is TRBD1 (5 bases). This CDR3 comprises 11 residues. The V end lost 1 base, the J end lost 10 bases, and 7 bases lay between the germline ends. CDR1 is SEHNR and CDR2 is FQNEAQ in the germline V gene (reference sequence). The entire variable domain, with the rest obtained from reference TRBV7-9 and TRBJ1-1, is as follows: DTGVSQNPRHKITKRGQNVTFRCDPISEHNRLYWYRQTLGQGPEFLTYFQNEAQLEKSRLLSDRFSAERPKGSFSTLEIQRTEQGDSAMYLCASSLGRGAFFGQGTRLTVV.

The chain combines TRBV5-1 with TRBJ2-1; D gene uncertain. V was shortened by 2 bases and J by 10 bases, with 7 bases between the two germline ends. The CDR3 totals 11 residues. Germline loops: CDR1 SGHRS, CDR2 YFSETQ. The chain's CDR3 is CASSFGEEQFF. CDR3 nucleotides: TGCGCCAGCAGCTTCGGTGAAGAGCAGTTCTTC. The whole variable domain, remainder taken from reference TRBV5-1 and TRBJ2-1, is KAGVTQTPRYLIKTRGQQVTLSCSPISGHRSVSWYQQTPGQGLQFLFEYFSETQRNKGNFPGRFSGRQFSNSRSEMNVSTLELGDSALYLCASSFGEEQFFGPGTRLTVL.

The V and J genes are TRBV9 and TRBJ1-2, with 10 bases aligning to TRBD1. This CDR3 comprises 15 residues. V was clipped by 3 bases and J by 3 bases; unmatched bases: 5. CDR1 SGDLS and CDR2 YYNGEE come from the germline V gene. The CDR3 here is CASSGRQGADYGYTF. The CDR3 region has the DNA TGTGCCAGCAGCGGCAGACAGGGGGCCGACTATGGCTACACCTTC.

The rearrangement links TRBV6-6 to TRBJ1-3, with 7 bases identical to TRBD1. CDR1 and CDR2 from the germline V gene are MNHNY and SVGAGI (reference sequence). Germline trimming cut 8 bases from V and 3 bases from J; bases unmatched to any gene: 1. This CDR3 has 12 amino acids. CDR3 DNA sequence: TGTGCCAGCCAGGGGGTTGGAAACACCATATATTTT. Translation gives CASQGVGNTIYF.

V gene TRBV2 combines with J gene TRBJ1-3; D is unresolved. Looked up from germline, CDR1 is SNHLY and CDR2 is FYNNEI. The CDR3 loop spans 14 amino acids. Trimming removed 6 bases from V and 2 bases from J, with 11 bases in between. The CDR3 bases are TGTGCCAGCAGAACCCAGGAACCTGGAAACACCATATATTTT. Translated, it gives CASRTQEPGNTIYF. The variable domain in full, completed from reference TRBV2 and TRBJ1-3, reads EPEVTQTPSHQVTQMGQEVILRCVPISNHLYFYWYRQILGQKVEFLVSFYNNEISEKSEIFDDQFSVERPDGSNFTLKIRSTKLEDSAMYFCASRTQEPGNTIYFGEGSWLTVV.

This clone was seen once. The gene calls are TRBV29-1 and TRBJ2-1, with TRBD2 identical over 8 bases. The CDR3 sequence is 10 residues long. Germline V gives CDR1 SQVTM, CDR2 ANQGSEA. V dropped 7 bases and J dropped 10; count of bases not matched to a gene: 3. The CDR3 protein is CSAGGREQFF. The CDR3, as DNA: TGCAGCGCCGGCGGGAGGGAGCAGTTCTTC.

This clone is a singleton in its sample. This chain joins TRBV19 and TRBJ2-5, with 7 positions matching TRBD2. The J call is uncertain, as TRBJ2-7 better fits the DNA end. The CDR3 extends over 13 amino acids. Looked up from germline, CDR1 is LNHDA and CDR2 is SQIVND (reference sequence). The CDR3 DNA reads TGTGCCAGTAGTAGCGGGAGCTCCTACGAGCAGTACTTC. This translates into CASSSGSSYEQYF.

The chain joins TRBV4-1 to TRBJ2-7; 7 bases line up with TRBD2. The CDR3 is made up of 15 amino acids. Germline V gene data show CDR1 as MGHRA and CDR2 as YSYEKL. Trimming took 4 bases from V and 0 from J; bases not matched to a gene: 6. CDR3 in DNA: TGCGCCAGCAGCCCCTATGGGAGGGGCTCCTACGAGCAGTACTTC. This encodes CASSPYGRGSYEQYF.

The chain recombines TRBV4-2 with TRBJ1-4, with D hard to call. The V end was cut by 5 bases, the J end by 4 bases, with 11 bases between. This CDR3 spans 14 amino acids. The V gene's germline CDR1 is LGHNA and CDR2 YNFKEQ. In DNA form, the CDR3 reads TGTGCCAGCAGCGCTTTGCAGGATAATGAAAAACTGTTTTTT. Its translation: CASSALQDNEKLFF.

The rearrangement joins TRBV4-3 to TRBJ2-2; 8 bases map to TRBD2. The CDR3 is made up of 17 amino acids. V dropped 0 bases and J dropped 6; count of bases not matched to a gene: 9. Per the germline V gene, CDR1 is LGHNA and CDR2 is YSLEER. The CDR3 region has the DNA TGCGCCAGCAGCCAAGATCAGGAGCGGGGGCGGGCCGGGGAGCTGTTTTTT. Translated: CASSQDQERGRAGELFF.

V and J are TRBV2 and TRBJ1-1, with D possibly TRBD1 on 5 matching bases. Trimming cost V 7 bases and J 1 base, with 16 bases left between them. This CDR3 is 15 amino acids long. Germline CDR1 reads SNHLY; CDR2 reads FYNNEI. CDR3 loop: CASKPPGLGNTEAFF. The CDR3 DNA sequence: TGTGCCAGCAAACCGCCGGGACTGGGGAACACTGAAGCTTTCTTT. The full variable domain, with the rest looked up from reference TRBV2 and TRBJ1-1, is EPEVTQTPSHQVTQMGQEVILRCVPISNHLYFYWYRQILGQKVEFLVSFYNNEISEKSEIFDDQFSVERPDGSNFTLKIRSTKLEDSAMYFCASKPPGLGNTEAFFGQGTRLTVV.

The chain couples TRBV7-8 to TRBJ1-5, with TRBD1 identical over 9 bases. Germline trimming cut 0 bases from V and 4 bases from J; bases unmatched to any gene: 1. Germline V lookup: CDR1 SGHVS, CDR2 FQNEAQ. This CDR3 is 15 amino acids long. The CDR3 is CASSLAGTGNQPQHF. For the CDR3, the DNA is TGTGCCAGCAGCTTAGCCGGGACAGGGAATCAGCCCCAGCATTTT. The full variable domain, its missing parts supplied by reference TRBV7-8 and TRBJ1-5, is GAGVSQSPRYKVAKRGQDVALRCDPISGHVSLFWYQQALGQGPEFLTYFQNEAQLDKSGLPSDRFFAERPEGSVSTLKIQRTQQEDSAVYLCASSLAGTGNQPQHFGDGTRLSIL.

The V and J genes are TRBV11-2 and TRBJ1-2, with TRBD1 identical over 9 bases. J lost 2 bases, V lost 4 bases, and 11 bases had no gene match. The CDR3 covers 17 residues. Germline loops: CDR1 SGHAT, CDR2 FQNNGV. CDR3 DNA sequence: TGTGCCAGCAGCTCACCCAAAACCGGGACAGGGAACTATGGCTACACCTTC. Protein: CASSSPKTGTGNYGYTF.